This TCR beta chain was captured in a study of cytomegalovirus exposure and HLA in healthy donors. CDR3 length equals 15 residues. The V gene's germline CDR1 is MRHNA and CDR2 SNTAGT. The ends lost 0 bases at V and 5 bases at J; junction bases unmatched: 2. The primer mix had 60 Vbeta and 13 Jbeta primers. TCRdb's table, derived via immunoSEQ multiplex PCR, lists solely in-frame clones and lacks some. The sample gives roughly 130,000 clones, over 70% of which show up once; around 1.8% is in the top ten. This clone was observed once. The clonotype originates from a woman in her forties in good health and CMV-seronegative. Sequencing was carried out using PBMCs. The gene calls are TRBV6-4 and TRBJ2-1, with 9 bases lining up with TRBD1. CDR3 sequence: CASSDSNRGHNEQFF. The CDR3 nucleotides read TGTGCCAGCAGTGACTCAAACAGGGGGCACAATGAGCAGTTCTTC.